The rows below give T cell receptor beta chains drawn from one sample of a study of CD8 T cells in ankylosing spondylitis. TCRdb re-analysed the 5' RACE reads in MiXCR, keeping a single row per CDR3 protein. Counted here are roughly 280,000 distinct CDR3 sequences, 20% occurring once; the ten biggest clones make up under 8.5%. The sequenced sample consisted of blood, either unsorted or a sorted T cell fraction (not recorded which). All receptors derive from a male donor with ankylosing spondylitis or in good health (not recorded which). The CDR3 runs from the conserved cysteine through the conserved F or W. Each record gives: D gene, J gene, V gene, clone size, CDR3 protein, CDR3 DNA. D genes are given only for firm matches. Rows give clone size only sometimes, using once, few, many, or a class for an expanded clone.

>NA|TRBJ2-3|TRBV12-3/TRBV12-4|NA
CASIQSSTDTQYF
TGTGCCAGCATACAGAGTAGCACAGATACGCAGTATTTT
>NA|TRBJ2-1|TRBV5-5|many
CASSFRDPLQFF
TGTGCCAGCAGCTTCCGGGACCCGTTGCAGTTCTTC
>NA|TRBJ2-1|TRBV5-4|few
CASSSSGIWVSYNEQFF
TGTGCCAGCAGCTCCAGCGGAATTTGGGTCTCCTACAATGAGCAGTTCTTC
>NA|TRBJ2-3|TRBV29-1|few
CSVLHGTDTQYF
TGCAGCGTTCTGCACGGCACAGATACGCAGTATTTT
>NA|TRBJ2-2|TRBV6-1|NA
CASSEEPSAGELFF
TGTGCCAGCAGTGAAGAACCGTCGGCCGGGGAGCTGTTTTTT
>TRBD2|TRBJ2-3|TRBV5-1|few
CASSLVLLAGTDTQYF
TGCGCCAGCAGCTTGGTTTTACTAGCGGGCACAGATACGCAGTATTTT
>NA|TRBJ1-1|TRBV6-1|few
CASKVYGGTGKTEAFF
TGTGCCAGCAAGGTGTATGGGGGAACCGGAAAAACTGAAGCTTTCTTT
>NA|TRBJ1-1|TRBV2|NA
CASRALKEAFF
TGTGCCAGCAGAGCCTTGAAGGAAGCTTTCTTT
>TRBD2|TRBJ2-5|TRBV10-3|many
CAISEGLAGAQETQYF
TGTGCCATCAGTGAGGGACTAGCGGGGGCCCAAGAGACCCAGTACTTC
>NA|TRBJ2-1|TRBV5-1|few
CASSPGSARTYNEQFF
TGCGCCAGCAGTCCCGGGTCGGCTAGGACCTACAATGAGCAGTTCTTC
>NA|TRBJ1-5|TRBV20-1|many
CSARPGGSVRQPQHF
TGCAGTGCCCGCCCCGGGGGCTCGGTGAGGCAGCCCCAGCATTTT